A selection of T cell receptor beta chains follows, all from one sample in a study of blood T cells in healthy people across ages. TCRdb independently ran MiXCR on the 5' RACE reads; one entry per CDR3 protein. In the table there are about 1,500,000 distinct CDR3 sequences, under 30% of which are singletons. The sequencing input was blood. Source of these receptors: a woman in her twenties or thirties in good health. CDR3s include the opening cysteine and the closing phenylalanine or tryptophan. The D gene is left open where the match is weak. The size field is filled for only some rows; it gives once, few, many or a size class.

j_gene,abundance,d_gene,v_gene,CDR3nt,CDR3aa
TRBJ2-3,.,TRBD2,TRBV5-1,TGCGCCAGCAGAGTCGGGACTAGCGGGGGGGGAGATACGCAGTATTTT,CASRVGTSGGGDTQYF
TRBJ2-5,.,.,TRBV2,TGTGCCAGCAGTGCGTTAGCGAGCCAAGAGACCCAGTACTTC,CASSALASQETQYF
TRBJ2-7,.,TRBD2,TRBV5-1,TGCGCCTGCAGCTTTAACCGACTAGCGGGAGGGCCCTCCTACGAGCAGTACTTC,CACSFNRLAGGPSYEQYF
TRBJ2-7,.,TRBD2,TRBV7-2,TGTGCCAGCAGCTCTGGGACTGGCGGGAGGTATCGCGAGCAGTACTTC,CASSSGTGGRYREQYF
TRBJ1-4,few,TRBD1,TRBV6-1,TGTGCCAGCAGTGCGGAACAGGGGTTGGTAAAACTGTTTTTT,CASSAEQGLVKLFF
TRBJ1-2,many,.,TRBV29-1,TGCAGCGTTGGACAGAACTATGGCTACACCTTC,CSVGQNYGYTF
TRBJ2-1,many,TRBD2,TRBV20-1,TGCAGTGCAGGACTAGCGGGGGCGCCCTGGAGAGAGCAGTTCTTC,CSAGLAGAPWREQFF
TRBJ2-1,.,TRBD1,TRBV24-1,TGTGCCACCAGTGATCGGACAGGGGAAGTAAATGAGCAGTTCTTC,CATSDRTGEVNEQFF
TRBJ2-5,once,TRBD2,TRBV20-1,TGCAGTGCTGGTTATAGCGGGAGCTGGGAGACCCAGTACTTC,CSAGYSGSWETQYF
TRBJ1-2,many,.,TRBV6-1,TGTGCCAGCAGGGACATTAACTATGGCTACACCTTC,CASRDINYGYTF
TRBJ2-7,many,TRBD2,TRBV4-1,TGCGCCAGCAGCCCTCAGGGACTAGCGGGCTACGAGCAGTACTTC,CASSPQGLAGYEQYF